The entry below describes one T cell receptor (beta chain). This sample was taken from a study of blood T cell repertoires in COVID-19. For the study at large: Both acute and convalescent COVID-19 samples were obtained from the United States, Italy and Spain. The analysed material was cDNA or gDNA that came from T cells, B-cell-depleted T cells, or PBMCs.

In the original workflow: Amplification of reference gene primers provided the estimated nucleated cell counts. Method: immunoSEQ multiplex PCR; TCRdb's copy keeps in-frame clones and lacks some. The D gene and trimming were derived from the DNA, and the V and J assignments and clone size from that table. The table has roughly 250,000 clones, about nine tenths seen once. The sequenced sample was peripheral blood. This TCR was sampled from a man aged 55 to 70 who had recovered from COVID-19.

The CDR3 nucleotides read TGTGCCAGCAGTGGCACAGGGGGCGGTTCGCATGAAAAACTGTTTTTT. It translates to CASSGTGGGSHEKLFF. The rearrangement links TRBV2 to TRBJ1-4; 9 bases map to TRBD1. The trim removed 4 bases at V and 6 bases at J, leaving 9 bases unmatched. CDR1 SNHLY and CDR2 FYNNEI come from the germline V gene. The CDR3 is made up of 16 amino acids. Complete variable domain (other parts from reference TRBV2 and TRBJ1-4): EPEVTQTPSHQVTQMGQEVILRCVPISNHLYFYWYRQILGQKVEFLVSFYNNEISEKSEIFDDQFSVERPDGSNFTLKIRSTKLEDSAMYFCASSGTGGGSHEKLFFGSGTQLSVL.